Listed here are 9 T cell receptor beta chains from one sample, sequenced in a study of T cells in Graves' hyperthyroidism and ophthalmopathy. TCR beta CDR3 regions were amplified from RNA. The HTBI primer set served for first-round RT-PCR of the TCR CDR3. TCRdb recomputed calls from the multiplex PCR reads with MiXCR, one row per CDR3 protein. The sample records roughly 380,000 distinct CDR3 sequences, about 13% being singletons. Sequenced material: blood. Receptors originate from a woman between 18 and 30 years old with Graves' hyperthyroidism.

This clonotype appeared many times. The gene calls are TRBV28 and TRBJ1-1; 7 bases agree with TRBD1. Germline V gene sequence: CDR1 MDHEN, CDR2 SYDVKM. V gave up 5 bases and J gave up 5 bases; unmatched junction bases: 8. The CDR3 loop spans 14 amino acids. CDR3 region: CASSPKTGKTEAFF. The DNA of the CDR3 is TGTGCCAGCAGTCCAAAGACAGGGAAAACTGAAGCTTTCTTT.

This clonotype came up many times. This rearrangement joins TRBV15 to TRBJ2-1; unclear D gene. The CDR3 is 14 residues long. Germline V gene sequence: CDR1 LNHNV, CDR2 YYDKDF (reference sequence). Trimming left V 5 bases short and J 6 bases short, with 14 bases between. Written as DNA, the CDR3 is TGTGCCACCAGCCGCCCCAGCCGAGTCAATGAGCAGTTCTTC. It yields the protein CATSRPSRVNEQFF. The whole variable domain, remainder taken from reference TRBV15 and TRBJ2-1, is DAMVIQNPRYQVTQFGKPVTLSCSQTLNHNVMYWYQQKSSQAPKLLFHYYDKDFNNEADTPDNFQSRRPNTSFCFLDIRSPGLGDTAMYLCATSRPSRVNEQFFGPGTRLTVL.

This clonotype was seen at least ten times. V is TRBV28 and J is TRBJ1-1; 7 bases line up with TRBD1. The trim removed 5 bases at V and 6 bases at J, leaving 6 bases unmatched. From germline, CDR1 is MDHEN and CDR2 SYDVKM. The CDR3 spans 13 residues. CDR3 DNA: TGTGCCAGCAGTGACAGGGAAAACCCTGAAGCTTTCTTT. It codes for CASSDRENPEAFF.

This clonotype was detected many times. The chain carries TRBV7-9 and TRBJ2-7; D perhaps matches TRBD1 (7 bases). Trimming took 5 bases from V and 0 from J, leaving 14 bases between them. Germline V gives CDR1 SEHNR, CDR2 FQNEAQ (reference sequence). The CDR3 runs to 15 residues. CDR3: CASSPRDSTSYEQYF. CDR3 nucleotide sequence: TGTGCCAGCAGCCCGCGGGACAGCACCTCCTACGAGCAGTACTTC.

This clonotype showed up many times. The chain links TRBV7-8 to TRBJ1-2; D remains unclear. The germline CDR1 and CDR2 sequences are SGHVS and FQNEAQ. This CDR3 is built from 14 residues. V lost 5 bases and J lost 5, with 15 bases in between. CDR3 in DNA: TGTGCCAGCAGCCCCGCTCGGGGATCGTATGGCTACACCTTC. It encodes CASSPARGSYGYTF.

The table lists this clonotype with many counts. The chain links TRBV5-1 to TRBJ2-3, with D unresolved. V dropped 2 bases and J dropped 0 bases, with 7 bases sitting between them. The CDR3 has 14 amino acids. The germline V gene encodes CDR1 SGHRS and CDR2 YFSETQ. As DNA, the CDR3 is TGCGCCAGCAGCTTTCCCTCAAGCACAGATACGCAGTATTTT. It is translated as CASSFPSSTDTQYF.

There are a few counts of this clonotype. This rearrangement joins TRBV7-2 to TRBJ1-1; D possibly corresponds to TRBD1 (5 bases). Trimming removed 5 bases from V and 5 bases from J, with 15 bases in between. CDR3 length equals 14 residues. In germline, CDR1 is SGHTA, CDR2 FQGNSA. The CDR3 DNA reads TGTGCCAGCAGCGGAGGCCGGGGGAAGACTGAAGCTTTCTTT. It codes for CASSGGRGKTEAFF.

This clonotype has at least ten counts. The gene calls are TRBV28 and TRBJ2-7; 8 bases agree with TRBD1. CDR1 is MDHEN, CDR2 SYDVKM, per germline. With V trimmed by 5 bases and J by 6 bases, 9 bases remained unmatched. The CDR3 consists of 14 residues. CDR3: CASSPPDRAGEQYF. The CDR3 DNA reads TGTGCCAGCAGTCCACCGGACAGGGCGGGCGAGCAGTACTTC.

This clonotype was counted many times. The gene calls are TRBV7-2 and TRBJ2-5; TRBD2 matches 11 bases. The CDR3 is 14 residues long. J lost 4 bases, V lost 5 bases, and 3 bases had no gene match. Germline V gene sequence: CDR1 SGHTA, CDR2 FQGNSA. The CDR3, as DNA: TGTGCCAGCAGCACAACTAGCGGGAGAGAGACCCAGTACTTC. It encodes CASSTTSGRETQYF. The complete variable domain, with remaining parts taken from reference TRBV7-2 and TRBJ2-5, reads GAGVSQSPSNKVTEKGKDVELRCDPISGHTALYWYRQSLGQGLEFLIYFQGNSAPDKSGLPSDRFSAERTGGSVSTLTIQRTQQEDSAVYLCASSTTSGRETQYFGPGTRLLVL.